This is a list of T cell receptor beta chains from one sample in a study of cytomegalovirus exposure and HLA in healthy donors. The protocol was immunoSEQ multiplex PCR, while the TCRdb copy is restricted to in-frame clones and leaves out a portion. The sample holds about 160,000 clones, 78% seen once. Sample: PBMCs. These receptors originate from a woman in her thirties or forties in good health and CMV-seropositive. Both conserved end residues are trimmed from each CDR3. D genes are given only for firm matches.

ASRVAGGTDTQY,TRBD2,TRBV6-7
SVRTGKSYGYT,TRBD1,TRBV29-1
ASSPRGATSTDTQY,-,TRBV27
ASSSGTGRLLGANVLT,TRBD1,TRBV19
ASSAGTDSRINYGYT,-,TRBV27
ASSPTDSSYNSPLH,-,TRBV9
ALQDTVSSYNSPLH,-,TRBV30
ASSQYLTGNYGYT,TRBD1,TRBV4-2
ASSMTGTVAYT,TRBD1,TRBV19
AISELKFVLADSNEQF,TRBD2,TRBV10-3
ATSRDLTAGEKLF,-,TRBV15
ASSEAFIFRDRGGYGYT,TRBD1,TRBV6-1
ASSIPSGGEETQY,TRBD2,TRBV7-3
ASSWGPATNEKLF,-,TRBV5-6
ASSKGVQTEAF,-,TRBV7-2
ASSPRGTGAYEQY,-,TRBV5-5
ASSIPGQGNQPQH,TRBD1,TRBV2
ASSIGGTGAYEQY,TRBD1,TRBV19
ATLGGREAYNEQF,-,TRBV28
ASRKTGRTYGYT,TRBD1,TRBV6-5
ASSESPSTSNYGYT,-,TRBV6-1
ASWDRAVRAGELF,TRBD1,TRBV2
ASSGTGMGAREY,TRBD1,TRBV2
ASSLVGTTYEQY,-,TRBV5-1
ASSLIGERDAEAF,-,TRBV5-1
ASSFGVSAGEQF,-,TRBV5-4
ASSTPGSTDTQY,-,TRBV19
ASSNRGEAYGYT,-,TRBV5-1
ASRPGQGFSEAF,TRBD1,TRBV27
ASSLDGGYYEQY,-,TRBV5-1
ASSAEDEQF,-,TRBV18
AWSAPPSNTIY,-,TRBV30
ASSPGQYNSPLH,TRBD1,TRBV11-2
ASSEPGTSTDTQY,-,TRBV10-2
ASSRGSPGQLTDTQY,TRBD1,TRBV5-4
ASSQVAGGNNEQF,-,TRBV4-2
ASSLTGGGAETQY,TRBD2,TRBV7-3
ASSLSPASGGAADTQY,TRBD2,TRBV27
ACADRGYNQPQH,TRBD1,TRBV30
ASSLGDINEQF,-,TRBV5-1
ASSVGEGVNYGYT,-,TRBV9
ATSRDNPPGQAGYGYT,TRBD1,TRBV15
ASSQVGQVELF,TRBD1,TRBV4-1
ASSSPAEAF,-,TRBV6-6
ASGSERGARHTEAF,-,TRBV12-5
ASSKRQYYEQY,-,TRBV10-2
ASSFLSEGPGELF,-,TRBV7-7
ASIGGGRLNTEAF,-,TRBV19
ASSENGGAPDEKLF,-,TRBV5-6
ASSLTTGRRNSPLH,TRBD1,TRBV5-1
ASSEGGDSSDMNTEAF,TRBD1,TRBV2
ASGFRGSGNTIY,-,TRBV28
ASRPRQGENTEAF,TRBD1,TRBV2
ASSLTSGGTDTQY,TRBD2,TRBV7-9
ASSSAGGDQPQH,-,TRBV7-9
AVGGVRATEQY,-,TRBV10-3
ASSLEGPNGYT,-,TRBV5-1